What follows are 28 T cell receptor beta chains derived from one specimen sequenced in a study of blood T cell repertoires in COVID-19. Assay used: immunoSEQ multiplex PCR; TCRdb lists only in-frame clones, some missing. This repertoire shows 200,000 to 250,000 clones, 86% found once; its top ten account for roughly a tenth. Sequenced sample: peripheral blood. The receptor source for this set is a woman in her forties or fifties with COVID-19, enrolled during active disease.

The chain uses TRBV4-1 and TRBJ2-5; 9 bases agree with TRBD1. V trimming: 2 bases; J trimming: 2 bases; junction bases outside the gene matches: 6. The CDR3 spans 16 residues. Germline V gene data show CDR1 as MGHRA and CDR2 as YSYEKL. This CDR3 reads CASSQPGQGYQETQYF. The CDR3 DNA follows: TGCGCCAGCAGCCAACCGGGACAGGGATATCAAGAGACCCAGTACTTC.

The count of this clone is one. V usage is TRBV24-1 and J usage is TRBJ2-2; D uncertain. This CDR3 is 13 amino acids long. Per the germline V gene, CDR1 is KGHDR and CDR2 is SFDVKD. Trimming pared 8 bases from V and 4 bases from J, leaving 10 bases between. The DNA of the CDR3 is TGTGCCACCACCTATTCCCCCACCGGGGAGCTGTTTTTT. Translated, it gives CATTYSPTGELFF.

The gene calls are TRBV5-4 and TRBJ2-1, with 13 bases lining up with TRBD2. The CDR3 consists of 18 residues. In germline, CDR1 is SGHNT, CDR2 YYREEE (reference sequence). After removal of 4 bases from V and 0 bases from J, the junction contained 7 bases not matched to a gene. The CDR3 loop reads CASSALAGGSSSYNEQFF. CDR3 sequence (DNA): TGTGCCAGCAGCGCACTAGCGGGGGGGTCGAGCTCCTACAATGAGCAGTTCTTC. Filled out from reference TRBV5-4 and TRBJ2-1, the complete variable domain reads ETGVTQSPTHLIKTRGQQVTLRCSSQSGHNTVSWYQQALGQGPQFIFQYYREEENGRGNFPPRFSGLQFPNYSSELNVNALELDDSALYLCASSALAGGSSSYNEQFFGPGTRLTVL.

The chain employs TRBV27 and TRBJ2-3, with a possible D match to TRBD1 (5 bases). The germline gives CDR1 MNHEY, CDR2 SMNVEV (reference sequence). The CDR3 has 12 amino acids. The V gene lost 5 bases and the J gene lost 5 bases, with 8 bases spanning the gap. CDR3 protein: CASSDRGDTQYF. CDR3 DNA sequence: TGTGCCAGCAGTGATAGGGGAGATACGCAGTATTTT.

V is TRBV12-3 or TRBV12-4 and J is TRBJ1-2; possibly TRBD1 for D (6 bases). V dropped 5 bases and J dropped 5 bases, with 12 bases sitting between them. The CDR3 consists of 13 residues. In nucleotides, the CDR3 is TGTGCCAGCAGTCCCGGACAGCTTTATGGCTACACCTTC. It translates to CASSPGQLYGYTF.

The CDR3 sequence: CASSQGHSNTGELFF. DNA of the CDR3: TGTGCCAGCAGCCAAGGACACTCGAACACCGGGGAGCTGTTTTTT. V gene TRBV3-1 (or the pseudogene TRBV3-2) combines with J gene TRBJ2-2, with D unresolved. The CDR3 runs to 15 residues. CDR1 is LGHDT and CDR2 is YNNKEL in the germline V gene (reference sequence). Trimming pared 1 base from V and 0 bases from J, leaving 6 bases between.

The V and J genes are TRBV2 and TRBJ2-7; D is perhaps TRBD2 (6 bases). Germline lookup yields CDR1 SNHLY and CDR2 FYNNEI. The CDR3 covers 13 residues. V was shortened by 7 bases and J by 3 bases, with 13 bases between the two germline ends. Here the CDR3 DNA reads TGTGCCAGCATGGGGGGAGGTTTCTACGAGCAGTACGTC. Translated: CASMGGGFYEQYV.

The chain couples TRBV9 to TRBJ2-1, with TRBD2 matching over 7 bases. The junction had 3 bases not matched to a gene; V was cut back by 0 bases and J by 3 bases. This CDR3 comprises 15 residues. The germline V gene has CDR1 SGDLS and CDR2 YYNGEE. CDR3 DNA sequence: TGTGCCAGCAGCGTAGACGGGGGGATCTACAATGAGCAGTTCTTC. Translating it yields CASSVDGGIYNEQFF.

This clone occurred once. The chain combines TRBV27 with TRBJ2-2, with 12 positions matching TRBD2. CDR1 is MNHEY and CDR2 is SMNVEV in the germline V gene (reference sequence). The V segment lost 8 bases and the J segment 3 bases; nucleotides outside the gene matches: 10. The CDR3 is 17 residues long. CDR3: CASAGTSGLAYTGELFF. Written as DNA, the CDR3 is TGTGCCAGCGCTGGGACTAGCGGGTTGGCCTACACCGGGGAGCTGTTTTTT.

V gene TRBV6-4 combines with J gene TRBJ2-2, with D possibly being TRBD1 (6 bases). Germline CDR1 is MRHNA and CDR2 is SNTAGT. This CDR3 is 14 amino acids long. Between the trimmed V and J ends, which lost 6 bases and 3 bases, there was a span of 11 bases. The CDR3 reads CASRGGRHTGELFF. DNA of the CDR3: TGTGCCAGCAGAGGGGGTAGACACACCGGGGAGCTGTTTTTT.

The J gene is TRBJ1-1, the V gene TRBV19, with D possibly TRBD1 on 6 matching bases. This CDR3 region has 14 residues. Germline-derived CDR1 and CDR2 are LNHDA and SQIVND (reference sequence). Trimming took off 6 bases at V and 7 bases at J, with 18 bases between the two ends. In DNA form, the CDR3 reads TGTGCCAGTAGCGCTACAGGGAAAGGGGGTGAAGCTTTCTTT. Its protein product is CASSATGKGGEAFF.

This sequence joins TRBV9 and TRBJ2-3; unclear D gene. Trimming removed 6 bases at V and 1 base at J, with 6 bases between. The germline gives CDR1 SGDLS, CDR2 YYNGEE. CDR3 length: 12 amino acids. CDR3 bases: TGTGCCAGCAACATCGGCACAGATACGCAGTATTTT. Encoded protein: CASNIGTDTQYF.

The chain recombines TRBV19 with TRBJ1-2; D is ambiguous. The germline gives CDR1 LNHDA, CDR2 SQIVND (reference sequence). The V and J ends lost 1 base and 8 bases respectively, with 17 bases between them. The CDR3 spans 15 residues. CDR3 region: CASSIGRLRHDGYTF. CDR3 DNA sequence: TGTGCCAGTAGTATAGGTCGCCTGAGACATGACGGCTACACCTTC.

The genes are TRBV6-6 and TRBJ2-3; D gene uncertain. CDR1 MNHNY and CDR2 SVGAGI come from the germline V gene (reference sequence). The V end lost 6 bases, the J end lost 4 bases, and 14 bases lay between the germline ends. This CDR3 is 14 amino acids long. CDR3 in amino acids: CASSSRLPADTQYF. In DNA, the CDR3 is TGTGCCAGCAGCTCCCGTCTCCCGGCAGATACGCAGTATTTT.

The chain uses TRBV11-3 and TRBJ2-1; 10 bases are shared with TRBD2. V gave up 3 bases and J gave up 6 bases; unmatched junction bases: 5. The germline gives CDR1 SGHNT, CDR2 YENEEA. The CDR3 sequence is 15 residues long. The CDR3 reads CASSFKRGGTNEQFF. DNA for the CDR3: TGTGCCAGCAGCTTCAAGCGGGGGGGTACCAATGAGCAGTTCTTC.

This clone was seen a single time. The chain carries TRBV20-1 and TRBJ1-2, with 9 positions matching TRBD1. Germline values: CDR1 DFQATT, CDR2 SNEGSKA (reference sequence). Germline trimming cut 3 bases from V and 8 bases from J; bases unmatched to any gene: 10. CDR3 length: 14 amino acids. CDR3 sequence: CSASQPGQGGGYTF. The CDR3 region has the DNA TGCAGTGCTAGTCAACCGGGACAGGGAGGAGGCTACACCTTC.

The chain links TRBV7-6 to TRBJ2-1, with TRBD2 matching 12 bases. V lost 5 bases and J lost 3; bases outside the gene matches: 11. The germline V gene encodes CDR1 SGHVS and CDR2 FNYEAQ. The CDR3 is 18 residues long. CDR3 in amino acids: CASSPRLAGDFVYNEQFF. The CDR3 DNA reads TGTGCCAGCAGCCCCAGACTAGCGGGGGACTTCGTCTACAATGAGCAGTTCTTC.

By proportion, this clone is medium-sized. This sequence joins TRBV11-2 and TRBJ1-1; D gene uncertain. V was trimmed by 5 bases and J by 1 base, leaving 11 bases between them. Germline CDR1 reads SGHAT; CDR2 reads FQNNGV. The CDR3 consists of 14 residues. The CDR3 DNA is TGTGCCAGCAGCCCGACGACTGCGAACACTGAAGCTTTCTTT. Protein product: CASSPTTANTEAFF.

This clone was recorded a few times. The V and J genes are TRBV6-5 and TRBJ2-1; D may be TRBD1 (6 bases). This CDR3 spans 11 amino acids. Per the germline V gene, CDR1 is MNHEY and CDR2 is SVGAGI. The V end was cut by 9 bases, the J end by 5 bases, with 8 bases between. The CDR3 coding sequence is TGTGCCAGTCACAGGGACAATGAGCAGTTCTTC. It specifies CASHRDNEQFF.

This chain links TRBV7-6 with TRBJ1-1; 7 bases agree with TRBD1. Germline V lookup: CDR1 SGHVS, CDR2 FNYEAQ. Losses at the gene ends were 4 bases for V and 5 bases for J; bases not matched to a gene: 10. This CDR3 contains 15 residues. CDR3 DNA: TGTGCCAGCAGCTCCCGACAGGGAGGCTTAACTGAAGCTTTCTTT. Translation: CASSSRQGGLTEAFF.

The count of this clone is one. This chain connects TRBV3-1 (or the pseudogene TRBV3-2) to TRBJ1-6; 9 bases fit TRBD1. Germline trimming cut 4 bases from V and 9 bases from J; bases unmatched to any gene: 13. Germline CDR1 is LGHDT and CDR2 is YNNKEL (reference sequence). This CDR3 has 17 amino acids. The CDR3, as DNA: TGTGCCAGCAGCCTTCGATCTCCGGGACAGGGACTTTCACCCCTCCACTTT. It codes for CASSLRSPGQGLSPLHF.

The rearrangement uses TRBV27 and TRBJ1-1; maybe TRBD1 (5 bases). Between the trimmed V and J ends, which lost 5 bases and 5 bases, there was a span of 12 bases. There are 13 residues in the CDR3. CDR1 is MNHEY and CDR2 is SMNVEV in the germline V gene (reference sequence). The CDR3: CASSPFRGTEAFF. The CDR3 DNA reads TGTGCCAGCAGTCCCTTTAGGGGAACTGAAGCTTTCTTT.

There are a few counts of this clone. The rearrangement joins TRBV6-1 to TRBJ2-7; D not resolved. Germline CDR1 is MNHNS and CDR2 is SASEGT. The CDR3 totals 13 residues. Trimming took off 2 bases at V and 7 bases at J, with 12 bases between the two ends. The CDR3, as DNA: TGTGCCAGCAGTGAATCCTTGCCGACAGAGCAGTACGTC. As protein: CASSESLPTEQYV.

The genes are TRBV30 and TRBJ2-3; TRBD2 matches at 10 bases. This CDR3 comprises 14 residues. The junction had 1 base not matched to a gene; V was cut back by 0 bases and J by 4 bases. Germline values: CDR1 GTSNPN, CDR2 SVGIG (reference sequence). The CDR3 bases are TGTGCCTGGAGTGTACTAGCGGGGTCAGATACGCAGTATTTT. Encoded protein: CAWSVLAGSDTQYF.

V is TRBV19 and J is TRBJ1-1, with 8 bases matching TRBD1. The CDR3 runs to 14 residues. The ends lost 6 bases at V and 1 base at J; junction bases unmatched: 4. CDR1 and CDR2 (germline): LNHDA, SQIVND (reference sequence). CDR3 sequence reads: CASRRTGSNTEAFF. The CDR3 region has the DNA TGTGCCAGTAGGAGGACAGGGTCGAACACTGAAGCTTTCTTT.

This chain links TRBV7-8 with TRBJ1-1; a possible D gene is TRBD1 (6 bases). With 5 bases removed from V and 5 bases from J, the gap between germline ends came to 18 bases. From germline, CDR1 is SGHVS and CDR2 FQNEAQ. The CDR3 covers 15 residues. The CDR3 DNA reads TGTGCCAGCAGCGCCAGAGGGGGGGCGGGTACTGAAGCTTTCTTT. Protein: CASSARGGAGTEAFF.

The chain recombines TRBV3-1 (or the pseudogene TRBV3-2) with TRBJ1-2; tentative D call: TRBD1 (6 bases). Germline V lookup: CDR1 LGHDT, CDR2 YNNKEL (reference sequence). The CDR3 has 18 amino acids. V gave up 7 bases and J gave up 0 bases, with 24 bases separating them. CDR3 coding DNA: TGTGCCAGCACCCTATCATCGGGACAAAGGACTTCTAACTATGGCTACACCTTC. It codes for CASTLSSGQRTSNYGYTF.

V and J are TRBV5-1 and TRBJ2-5; no definite D call. The CDR3 runs 14 residues. Between the trimmed V and J ends, which lost 7 bases and 5 bases, there was a span of 18 bases. CDR1 and CDR2 from the germline V gene are SGHRS and YFSETQ. The CDR3 here is CASCPTGSQETQYF. CDR3 DNA sequence: TGCGCCAGCTGCCCCACGGGTAGTCAGGAGACCCAGTACTTC.